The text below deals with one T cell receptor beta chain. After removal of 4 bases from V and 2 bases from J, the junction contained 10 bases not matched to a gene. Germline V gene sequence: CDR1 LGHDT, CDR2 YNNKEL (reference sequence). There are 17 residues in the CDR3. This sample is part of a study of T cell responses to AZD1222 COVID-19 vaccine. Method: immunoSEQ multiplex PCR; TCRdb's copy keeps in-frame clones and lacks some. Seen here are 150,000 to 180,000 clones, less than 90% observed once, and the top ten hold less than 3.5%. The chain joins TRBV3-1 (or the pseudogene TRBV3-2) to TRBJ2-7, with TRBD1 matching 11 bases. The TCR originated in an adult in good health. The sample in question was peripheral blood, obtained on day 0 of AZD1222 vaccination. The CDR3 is CASSPPGQGGPTYEQYF. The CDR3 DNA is TGTGCCAGCAGCCCACCGGGACAGGGGGGACCGACCTACGAGCAGTACTTC.